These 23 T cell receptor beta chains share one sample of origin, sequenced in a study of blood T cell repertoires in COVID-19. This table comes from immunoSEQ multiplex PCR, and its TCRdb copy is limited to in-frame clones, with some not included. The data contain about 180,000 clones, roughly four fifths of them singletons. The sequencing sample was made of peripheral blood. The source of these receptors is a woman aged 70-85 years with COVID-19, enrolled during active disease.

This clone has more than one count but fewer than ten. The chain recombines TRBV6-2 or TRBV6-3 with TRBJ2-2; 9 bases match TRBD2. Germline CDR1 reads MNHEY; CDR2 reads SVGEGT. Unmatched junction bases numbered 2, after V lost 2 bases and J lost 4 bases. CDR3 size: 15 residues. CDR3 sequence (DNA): TGTGCCAGCAGTTACGCGGGAGGGCCCACCGGGGAGCTGTTTTTT. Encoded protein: CASSYAGGPTGELFF.

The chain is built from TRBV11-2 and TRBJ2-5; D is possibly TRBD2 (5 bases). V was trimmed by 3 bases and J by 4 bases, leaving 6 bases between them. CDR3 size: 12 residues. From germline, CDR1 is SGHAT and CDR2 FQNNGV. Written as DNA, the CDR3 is TGTGCCAGCAGCTTCGAGGGAGAGACCCAGTACTTC. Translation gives CASSFEGETQYF.

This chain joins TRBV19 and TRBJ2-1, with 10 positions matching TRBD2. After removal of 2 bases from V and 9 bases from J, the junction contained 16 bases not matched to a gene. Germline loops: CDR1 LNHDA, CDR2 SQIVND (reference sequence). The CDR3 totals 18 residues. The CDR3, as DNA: TGTGCCAGTAGTATACTCGCGGGGAGCGGGAGGGCGGGGGTTGAGCAGTTCTTC. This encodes CASSILAGSGRAGVEQFF. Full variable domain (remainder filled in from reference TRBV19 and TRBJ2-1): DGGITQSPKYLFRKEGQNVTLSCEQNLNHDAMYWYRQDPGQGLRLIYYSQIVNDFQKGDIAEGYSVSREKKESFPLTVTSAQKNPTAFYLCASSILAGSGRAGVEQFFGPGTRLTVL.

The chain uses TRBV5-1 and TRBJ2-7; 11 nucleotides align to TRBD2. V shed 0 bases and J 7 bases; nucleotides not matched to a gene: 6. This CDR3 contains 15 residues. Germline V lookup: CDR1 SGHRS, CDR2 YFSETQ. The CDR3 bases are TGCGCCAGCAGCTTGGCGGGACTAGCGGAACTAGAGCAGTACTTC. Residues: CASSLAGLAELEQYF.

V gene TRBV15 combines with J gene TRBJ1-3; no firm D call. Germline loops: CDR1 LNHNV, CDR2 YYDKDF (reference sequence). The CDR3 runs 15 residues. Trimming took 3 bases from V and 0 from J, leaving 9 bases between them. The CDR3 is CATSSRVGSGNTIYF. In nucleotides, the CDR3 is TGTGCCACCAGCAGCCGGGTCGGCTCTGGAAACACCATATATTTT.

The CDR3 loop reads CSVIPAGGNQPQHF. The CDR3, as DNA: TGCAGCGTTATACCCGCCGGGGGCAATCAGCCCCAGCATTTT. The chain joins TRBV29-1 to TRBJ1-5; no firm D call. Germline CDR1 reads SQVTM; CDR2 reads ANQGSEA. V was cut by 5 bases and J by 2 bases, with 13 bases left in between. The CDR3 has 14 residues.

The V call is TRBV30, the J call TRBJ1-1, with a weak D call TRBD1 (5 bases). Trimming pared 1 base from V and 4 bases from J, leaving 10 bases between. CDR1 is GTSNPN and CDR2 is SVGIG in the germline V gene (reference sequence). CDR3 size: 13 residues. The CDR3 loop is CAWSGRGVTEAFF. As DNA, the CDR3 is TGTGCCTGGAGTGGACGGGGGGTCACTGAAGCTTTCTTT.

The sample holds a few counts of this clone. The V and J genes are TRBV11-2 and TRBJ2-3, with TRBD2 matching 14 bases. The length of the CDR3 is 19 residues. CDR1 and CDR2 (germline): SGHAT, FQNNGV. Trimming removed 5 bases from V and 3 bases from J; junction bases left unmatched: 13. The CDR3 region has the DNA TGTGCCAGCAGCCAGCCCGGGACTAGCGGGAGAAGGAGGACAGATACGCAGTATTTT. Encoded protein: CASSQPGTSGRRRTDTQYF.

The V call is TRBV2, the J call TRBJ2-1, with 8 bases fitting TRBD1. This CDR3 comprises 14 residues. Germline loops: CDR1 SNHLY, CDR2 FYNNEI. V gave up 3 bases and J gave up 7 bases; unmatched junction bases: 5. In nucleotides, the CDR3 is TGTGCCAGCAGTGACCGACAGGGGAGGAATGAGCAGTTCTTC. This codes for CASSDRQGRNEQFF.

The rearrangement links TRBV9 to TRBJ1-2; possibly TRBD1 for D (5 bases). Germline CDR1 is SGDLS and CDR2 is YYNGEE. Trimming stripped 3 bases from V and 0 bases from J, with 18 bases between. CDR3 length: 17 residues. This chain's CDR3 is CASSDGQGYRANYGYTF. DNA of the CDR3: TGTGCCAGCAGCGACGGTCAGGGTTACCGGGCTAACTATGGCTACACCTTC.

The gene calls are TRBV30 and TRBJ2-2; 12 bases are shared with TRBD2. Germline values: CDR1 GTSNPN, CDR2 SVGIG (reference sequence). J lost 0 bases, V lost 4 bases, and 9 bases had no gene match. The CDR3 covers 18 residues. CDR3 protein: CAWNLRTSGISNTGELFF. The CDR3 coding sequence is TGTGCCTGGAACCTACGGACTAGCGGGATTTCGAACACCGGGGAGCTGTTTTTT.

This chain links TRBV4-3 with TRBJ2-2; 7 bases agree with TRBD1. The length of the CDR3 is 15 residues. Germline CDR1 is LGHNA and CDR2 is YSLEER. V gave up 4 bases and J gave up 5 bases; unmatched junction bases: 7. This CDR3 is CASSLSTGWTGELFF. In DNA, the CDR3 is TGCGCCAGCAGCCTCTCGACAGGGTGGACCGGGGAGCTGTTTTTT.

CDR3 region: CASSRDQEGSGANVLTF. CDR3 nucleotide sequence: TGTGCCAGCAGCCGCGACCAAGAGGGCTCTGGGGCCAACGTCCTGACTTTC. The genes are TRBV4-2 and TRBJ2-6, with D tentatively TRBD2 (5 bases). The germline gives CDR1 LGHNA, CDR2 YNFKEQ. V gave up 4 bases and J gave up 0 bases, with 13 bases separating them. The CDR3 sequence is 17 residues long.

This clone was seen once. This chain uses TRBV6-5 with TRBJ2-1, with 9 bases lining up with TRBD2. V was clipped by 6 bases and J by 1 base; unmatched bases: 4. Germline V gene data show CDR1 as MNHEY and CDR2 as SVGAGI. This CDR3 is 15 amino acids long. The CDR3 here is CASRLAGGSYNEQFF. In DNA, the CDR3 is TGTGCCAGCAGACTAGCGGGTGGGTCCTACAATGAGCAGTTCTTC.

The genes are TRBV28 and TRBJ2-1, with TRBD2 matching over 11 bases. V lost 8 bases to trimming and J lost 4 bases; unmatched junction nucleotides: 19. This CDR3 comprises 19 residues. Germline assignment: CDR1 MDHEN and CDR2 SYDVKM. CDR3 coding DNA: TGTGCCAGCCATCTGCGGAAACCTATTCTAGCGGGGGGTTACAATGAGCAGTTCTTC. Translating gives CASHLRKPILAGGYNEQFF.

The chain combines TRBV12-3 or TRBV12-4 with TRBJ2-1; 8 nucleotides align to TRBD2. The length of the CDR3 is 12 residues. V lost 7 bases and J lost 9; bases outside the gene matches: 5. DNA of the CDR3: TGTGCCAGCAAGAGGACTAGCACTGAGCAGTTCTTC. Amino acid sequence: CASKRTSTEQFF.

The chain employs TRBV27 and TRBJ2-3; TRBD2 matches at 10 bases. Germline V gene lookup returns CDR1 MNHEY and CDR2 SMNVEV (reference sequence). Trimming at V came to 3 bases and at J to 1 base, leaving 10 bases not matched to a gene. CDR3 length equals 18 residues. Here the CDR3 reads CASSFWLAGVGGTDTQYF. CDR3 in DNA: TGTGCCAGCAGTTTTTGGCTAGCGGGAGTTGGGGGCACAGATACGCAGTATTTT.

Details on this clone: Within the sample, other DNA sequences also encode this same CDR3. CDR3 loop: CASSLAPQGANYGYTF. The CDR3 region has the DNA TGCGCCAGCAGCTTGGCTCCGCAGGGTGCTAACTATGGCTACACCTTC. V gene TRBV5-1 combines with J gene TRBJ1-2; D might be TRBD1 (5 bases). In germline, CDR1 is SGHRS, CDR2 YFSETQ. The CDR3 length is 16 residues. Trimming removed 0 bases at V and 0 bases at J, with 12 bases between. Combining the CDR3 with reference TRBV5-1 and TRBJ1-2 gives the whole variable domain KAGVTQTPRYLIKTRGQQVTLSCSPISGHRSVSWYQQTPGQGLQFLFEYFSETQRNKGNFPGRFSGRQFSNSRSEMNVSTLELGDSALYLCASSLAPQGANYGYTFGSGTRLTVV.

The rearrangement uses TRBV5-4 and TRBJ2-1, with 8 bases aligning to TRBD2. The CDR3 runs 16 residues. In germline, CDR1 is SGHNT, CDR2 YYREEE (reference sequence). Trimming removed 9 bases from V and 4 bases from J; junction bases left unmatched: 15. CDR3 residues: CATGVSSGRGYNEQFF. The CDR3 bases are TGTGCCACTGGGGTTTCGAGCGGGAGAGGATACAATGAGCAGTTCTTC.

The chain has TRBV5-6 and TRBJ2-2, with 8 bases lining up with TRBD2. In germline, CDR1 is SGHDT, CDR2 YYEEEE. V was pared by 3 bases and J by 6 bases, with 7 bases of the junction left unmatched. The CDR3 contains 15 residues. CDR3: CASSWGTRISGELFF. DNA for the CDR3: TGTGCCAGCAGCTGGGGGACTAGGATCTCCGGGGAGCTGTTTTTT.

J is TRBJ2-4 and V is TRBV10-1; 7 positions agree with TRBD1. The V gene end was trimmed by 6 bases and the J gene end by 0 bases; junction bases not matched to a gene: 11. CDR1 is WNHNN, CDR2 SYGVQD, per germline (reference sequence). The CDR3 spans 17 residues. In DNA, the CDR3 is TGCGCCAGCAGGATGGACAGGCCTTACCTAGCCAAAAACATTCAGTACTTC. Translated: CASRMDRPYLAKNIQYF.

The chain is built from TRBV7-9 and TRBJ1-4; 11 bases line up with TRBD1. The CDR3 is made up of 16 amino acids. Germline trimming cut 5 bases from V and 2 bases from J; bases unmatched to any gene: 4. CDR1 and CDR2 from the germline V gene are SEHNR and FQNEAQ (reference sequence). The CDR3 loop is CASSRGTGGTNEKLFF. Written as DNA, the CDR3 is TGTGCCAGCAGCCGCGGGACAGGGGGGACTAATGAAAAACTGTTTTTT.

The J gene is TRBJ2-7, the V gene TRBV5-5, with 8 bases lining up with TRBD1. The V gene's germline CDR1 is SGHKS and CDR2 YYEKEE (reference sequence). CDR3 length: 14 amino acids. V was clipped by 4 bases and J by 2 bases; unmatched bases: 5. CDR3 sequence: CASSQGAMAYEQYF. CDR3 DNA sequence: TGTGCCAGCAGCCAGGGGGCAATGGCCTACGAGCAGTACTTC.